The rows below give T cell receptor beta chains drawn from one sample of a study of blood T cell repertoires in COVID-19. Clones were sequenced by immunoSEQ multiplex PCR, and TCRdb holds only the in-frame ones, with some missing. Of some 260,000 clones listed, roughly 88% are singletons. The sample was peripheral blood. The receptor source for this set is a human donor in a cohort sampled during active COVID-19. The conserved cysteine and the conserved F or W are not part of the CDR3 here. Rows give clone size only sometimes, using once, few, many, or a class for an expanded clone.

TRBV19	.	ASSMGQAHNSPLH
TRBV3-1/TRBV3-2	.	ASSQATGNVNGYT
TRBV19	.	ARAQDRFGKSYNSPLH
TRBV7-2	.	ASSPGGTSEKLF
TRBV27	.	ASPTRRANQPQH
TRBV12-5	few	ASGLVLPRGYEQY
TRBV18	.	ASSPYTGDYGYT
TRBV19	.	ATAGLAGVVSYNEQF
TRBV6-1	few	ASSQAGQGRYEQY
TRBV6-2/TRBV6-3	few	ASSYEASSYNEQF
TRBV10-3	few	AISERGLAGASYEQY
TRBV6-6	.	ASSYNPSGKPYEQY
TRBV6-5	.	ASRRTTDPYNEQF
TRBV2	.	ASRPTGNYEQY
TRBV7-2	.	ASSSNRGYEQF
TRBV28	.	ASSFSTGSNQPQH
TRBV4-3	.	ASSQVPNEKLF
TRBV7-2	.	ASSGRVVGYT
TRBV28	.	ASSLVQNNSPLH
TRBV19	.	ASSMVGGLLNEQF
TRBV4-3	.	ASSLMGGTGELF
TRBV6-5	.	ASRNVGGANTEAF
TRBV19	.	ASSIAASGTTDTQY
TRBV3-1/TRBV3-2	.	ASSPSGDTQY
TRBV6-1	.	ASSENRGEQY
TRBV6-5	.	ASRRQGSNYGYT
TRBV29-1	few	SVEQGAYEQY
TRBV6-2/TRBV6-3	.	ASSQFRKSGDSSYEQY
TRBV27	once	ASSFGNEQF
TRBV3-1/TRBV3-2	few	ASSLQGSGYT
TRBV4-2	.	ASSQWEGLSYGYT
TRBV7-2	.	ASSLSHNEQF
TRBV5-6	.	ASSLKGVHGNTIY
TRBV19	.	ASSGQGSYEQY
TRBV11-3	.	ASSLVGLGNEQF
TRBV7-3	.	ATPGLRTGELF
TRBV28	.	ASSFPLGGAGYT
TRBV11-2	.	ASSQQNTEAF
TRBV4-3	.	ASSPVSGRSYNEQF
TRBV6-2/TRBV6-3	.	ASSYFGLNTEAF
TRBV5-6	.	ASSLNGPLH
TRBV25-1	.	ASSEWGQGLGGYT
TRBV24-1	.	ATSTEGASYT
TRBV11-2	few	ASSLAKNIQY
TRBV11-2	.	ASSLVGGNTIY
TRBV9	.	ASSTISVASKETQY
TRBV30	few	AWSASDLELF
TRBV9	.	ASSAKGYEGQDLYGYT
TRBV7-9	.	ASSPTSNEQY
TRBV7-8	.	ASSSTRRGPANYGYT
TRBV6-5	.	ASRQFPKGYEQY
TRBV5-1	.	ASSFSPGVEAF
TRBV7-2	.	ASSQLTGNNSPLH